Listed below are T cell receptor beta chains from one sample, sequenced in a study of post-analysis software for immune sequencing data. TCRdb re-derived calls from the PCR reads in MiXCR, one entry per CDR3 protein. The data contain some 800,000 distinct CDR3 sequences, 46% of them singletons. The material sequenced was blood. The receptor source for this set is a girl between 5 and 17 years old with multiple sclerosis. CDR3s include the opening cysteine and the closing phenylalanine or tryptophan. Each record gives: J gene, V gene, clone size, D gene, CDR3 DNA, CDR3 protein. A D gene is named only where the DNA matches it firmly. Clone sizes are given selectively: once, few, many, or a class where the clone is expanded.

j_gene: TRBJ2-3; v_gene: TRBV6-1; abundance: NA; d_gene: NA; CDR3nt: TGTGCCAGCAGTGAATTTAGCGGAACCGGCACAGATACGCAGTATTTT; CDR3aa: CASSEFSGTGTDTQYF
j_gene: TRBJ2-6; v_gene: TRBV12-3/TRBV12-4; abundance: NA; d_gene: TRBD2; CDR3nt: TGTGCCAGCAGCCCTAGCGGGAGTACTGGGGCCAACGTCCTGACTTTC; CDR3aa: CASSPSGSTGANVLTF
j_gene: TRBJ1-4; v_gene: TRBV12-3/TRBV12-4; abundance: NA; d_gene: NA; CDR3nt: TGTGCCAGCAGTTTATCGAGCGGGCGTGAAAAACTGTTTTTT; CDR3aa: CASSLSSGREKLFF
j_gene: TRBJ2-1; v_gene: TRBV12-3/TRBV12-4; abundance: few; d_gene: TRBD2; CDR3nt: TGTGCCAGCAGTTTAGTGGGAGGGCCGATAAATGAGCAGTTCTTC; CDR3aa: CASSLVGGPINEQFF
j_gene: TRBJ1-5; v_gene: TRBV3-1; abundance: NA; d_gene: NA; CDR3nt: TGTGCCAGCAGCCAAGATCGGACACTGAATCAGCCCCAGCATTTT; CDR3aa: CASSQDRTLNQPQHF
j_gene: TRBJ2-3; v_gene: TRBV2; abundance: NA; d_gene: TRBD1; CDR3nt: TGTGCCAGTGGACAGGGGGCGCGAGATACGCAGTATTTT; CDR3aa: CASGQGARDTQYF
j_gene: TRBJ2-7; v_gene: TRBV11-2; abundance: few; d_gene: TRBD2; CDR3nt: TGTGCCAGCAGCTTAGAGGTCACTAGCGGGGGTTTCTACGAGCAGTACTTC; CDR3aa: CASSLEVTSGGFYEQYF
j_gene: TRBJ2-3; v_gene: TRBV5-1; abundance: NA; d_gene: TRBD1; CDR3nt: TGCGCCAGCAGCCGCCGACAGGGAGAGTTCGGCACAGATACGCAGTATTTT; CDR3aa: CASSRRQGEFGTDTQYF
j_gene: TRBJ2-7; v_gene: TRBV5-1; abundance: NA; d_gene: TRBD2; CDR3nt: TGCGCCAGCAGCCCGGGACTAGCGGGAGAGGGGAACGAGCAGTACTTC; CDR3aa: CASSPGLAGEGNEQYF
j_gene: TRBJ2-1; v_gene: TRBV24-1; abundance: NA; d_gene: TRBD2; CDR3nt: TGTGCCACCAGTGATTTCGGGGGGATCGATGAGCAGTTCTTC; CDR3aa: CATSDFGGIDEQFF
j_gene: TRBJ1-2; v_gene: TRBV7-2; abundance: NA; d_gene: TRBD1; CDR3nt: TGTGCCAGCAGCTTCGGGACAGGGGGTCTTGGCTACACCTTC; CDR3aa: CASSFGTGGLGYTF
j_gene: TRBJ2-7; v_gene: TRBV15; abundance: NA; d_gene: NA; CDR3nt: TGTGCCACCAGGGGTAGGGTCTCTTCTGGCGAGCAGTACTTC; CDR3aa: CATRGRVSSGEQYF
j_gene: TRBJ2-7; v_gene: TRBV20-1; abundance: NA; d_gene: TRBD2; CDR3nt: TGCAGTGCTCAAAAACCTAGCGGCTACGAGCAGTACTTC; CDR3aa: CSAQKPSGYEQYF
j_gene: TRBJ1-2; v_gene: TRBV6-1; abundance: NA; d_gene: NA; CDR3nt: TGTGCCAGCAGTGAATCCCCAGTCGCTAACTATGGCTACACCTTC; CDR3aa: CASSESPVANYGYTF
j_gene: TRBJ2-1; v_gene: TRBV11-3; abundance: NA; d_gene: TRBD2; CDR3nt: TGTGCCAGCAGCTTAGCAATCACTAGCGGGAGGGGCGATGAGCAGTTCTTC; CDR3aa: CASSLAITSGRGDEQFF
j_gene: TRBJ1-5; v_gene: TRBV7-8; abundance: NA; d_gene: NA; CDR3nt: TGTGCCAGCAGCTTAGAGCGGACCCCGGGGCAGCCCCAGCATTTT; CDR3aa: CASSLERTPGQPQHF
j_gene: TRBJ2-3; v_gene: TRBV6-5; abundance: few; d_gene: TRBD1; CDR3nt: TGTGCCAGCAGTTACGGGACAGACACAGATACGCAGTATTTT; CDR3aa: CASSYGTDTDTQYF
j_gene: TRBJ2-5; v_gene: TRBV25-1; abundance: few; d_gene: NA; CDR3nt: TGTGCCAGCAGTGACCCCCGGGAGACCCAGTACTTC; CDR3aa: CASSDPRETQYF
j_gene: TRBJ2-1; v_gene: TRBV5-1; abundance: NA; d_gene: NA; CDR3nt: TGCGCCAGCAGCCCAACCTCCTACAATGAGCAGTTCTTC; CDR3aa: CASSPTSYNEQFF
j_gene: TRBJ2-7; v_gene: TRBV7-2; abundance: NA; d_gene: NA; CDR3nt: TGTGCCAGCAGCTTAGTTCCCGAAGGAAACGAGCAGTACTTC; CDR3aa: CASSLVPEGNEQYF
j_gene: TRBJ2-1; v_gene: TRBV7-3; abundance: few; d_gene: NA; CDR3nt: TGTGCCAGCAGCCCAATCTTTTCCTCCTACAATGAGCAGTTCTTC; CDR3aa: CASSPIFSSYNEQFF
j_gene: TRBJ2-7; v_gene: TRBV7-9; abundance: NA; d_gene: NA; CDR3nt: TGTGCCAGCAGCCCCAGGGCCGACTCCTACGAGCAGTACTTC; CDR3aa: CASSPRADSYEQYF
j_gene: TRBJ2-1; v_gene: TRBV10-3; abundance: NA; d_gene: NA; CDR3nt: TGTGCCATCAGTGATGGGAATGAGCAGTTCTTC; CDR3aa: CAISDGNEQFF
j_gene: TRBJ2-3; v_gene: TRBV20-1; abundance: NA; d_gene: TRBD2; CDR3nt: TGCAGTGCGCCTCTAGCGGGAGTCACAGATACGCAGTATTTT; CDR3aa: CSAPLAGVTDTQYF
j_gene: TRBJ1-1; v_gene: TRBV7-3; abundance: NA; d_gene: NA; CDR3nt: TGTGCCAGCAGCCTCGAGGTGGCCCTTGAGACTGAAGCTTTCTTT; CDR3aa: CASSLEVALETEAFF
j_gene: TRBJ2-5; v_gene: TRBV12-3/TRBV12-4; abundance: few; d_gene: TRBD1; CDR3nt: TGTGCCAGCAGTTTAGCTTCCGACAGGGGTAACGTTAAAAGGCTCCAAGAGACCCAGTACTTC; CDR3aa: CASSLASDRGNVKRLQETQYF
j_gene: TRBJ2-3; v_gene: TRBV20-1; abundance: few; d_gene: TRBD1; CDR3nt: TGCAGTGCCCGACAGGGAGGCACAGATACGCAGTATTTT; CDR3aa: CSARQGGTDTQYF
j_gene: TRBJ2-7; v_gene: TRBV5-1; abundance: few; d_gene: NA; CDR3nt: TGCGCCAGCAGGACAGTTGGGGACGAGCAGTACTTC; CDR3aa: CASRTVGDEQYF
j_gene: TRBJ2-3; v_gene: TRBV7-9; abundance: NA; d_gene: NA; CDR3nt: TGTGCCAGCAGCATAAGGGGGGCGAGAACAGATACGCAGTATTTT; CDR3aa: CASSIRGARTDTQYF
j_gene: TRBJ2-7; v_gene: TRBV5-1; abundance: NA; d_gene: TRBD2; CDR3nt: TGCGCCAGCAGCCTTCTAGCGGGAGCATCCTACAATGAGCAGTACTTC; CDR3aa: CASSLLAGASYNEQYF
j_gene: TRBJ1-5; v_gene: TRBV30; abundance: once; d_gene: NA; CDR3nt: TGTGCCTGGTCCGGTAGCAATCAGCCCCAGCATTTT; CDR3aa: CAWSGSNQPQHF
j_gene: TRBJ2-1; v_gene: TRBV27; abundance: NA; d_gene: NA; CDR3nt: TGTGCCAGCAGTGACTGGGGCGGGGCGAATGAGCAGTTCTTC; CDR3aa: CASSDWGGANEQFF
j_gene: TRBJ2-5; v_gene: TRBV7-9; abundance: NA; d_gene: NA; CDR3nt: TGTGCCAGCAGCCCCCCGACTCGGTCAGAGACCCAGTACTTC; CDR3aa: CASSPPTRSETQYF
j_gene: TRBJ2-3; v_gene: TRBV6-1; abundance: few; d_gene: TRBD2; CDR3nt: TGTGCCAGCAACGAGCGGGAGGGCCTCGGCACAGATACGCAGTATTTT; CDR3aa: CASNEREGLGTDTQYF